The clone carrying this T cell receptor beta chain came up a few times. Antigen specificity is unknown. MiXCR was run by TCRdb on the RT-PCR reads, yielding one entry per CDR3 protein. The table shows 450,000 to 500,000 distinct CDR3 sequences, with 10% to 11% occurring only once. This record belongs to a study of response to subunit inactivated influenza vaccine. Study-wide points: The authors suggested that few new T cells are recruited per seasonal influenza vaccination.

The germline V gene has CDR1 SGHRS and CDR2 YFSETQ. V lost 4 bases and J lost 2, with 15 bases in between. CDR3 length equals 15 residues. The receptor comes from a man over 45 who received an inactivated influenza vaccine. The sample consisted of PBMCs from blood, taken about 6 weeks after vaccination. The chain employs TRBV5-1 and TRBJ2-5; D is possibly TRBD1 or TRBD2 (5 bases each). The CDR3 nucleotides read TGCGCCAGCAGCCCGGGACCGAAGGAGCAAGAGACCCAGTACTTC. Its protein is CASSPGPKEQETQYF.